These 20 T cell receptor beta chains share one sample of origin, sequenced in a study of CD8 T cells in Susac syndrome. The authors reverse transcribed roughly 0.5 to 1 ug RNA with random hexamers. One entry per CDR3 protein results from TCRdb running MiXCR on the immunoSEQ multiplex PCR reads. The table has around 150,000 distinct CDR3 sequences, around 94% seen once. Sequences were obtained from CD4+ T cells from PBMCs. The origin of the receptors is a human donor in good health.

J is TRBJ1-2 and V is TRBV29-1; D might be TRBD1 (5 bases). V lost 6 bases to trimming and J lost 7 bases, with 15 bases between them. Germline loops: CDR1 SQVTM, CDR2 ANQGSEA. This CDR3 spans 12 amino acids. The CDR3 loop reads CSVAGGEAGYTF. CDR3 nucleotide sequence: TGCAGCGTCGCCGGGGGGGAGGCTGGCTACACCTTC.

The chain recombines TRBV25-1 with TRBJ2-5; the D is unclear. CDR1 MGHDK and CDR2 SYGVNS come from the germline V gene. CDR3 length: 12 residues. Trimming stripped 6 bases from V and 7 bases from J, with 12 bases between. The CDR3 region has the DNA TGTGCCAGCAGGGCCCTGCCAGGGACCCAGTACTTC. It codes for CASRALPGTQYF.

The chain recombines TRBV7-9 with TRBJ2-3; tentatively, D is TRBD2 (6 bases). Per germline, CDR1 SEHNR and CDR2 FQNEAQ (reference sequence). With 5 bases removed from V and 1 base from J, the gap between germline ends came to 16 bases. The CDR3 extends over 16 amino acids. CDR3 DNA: TGTGCCAGCAGCGATCTACCGGGACTTGGCACAGATACGCAGTATTTT. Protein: CASSDLPGLGTDTQYF.

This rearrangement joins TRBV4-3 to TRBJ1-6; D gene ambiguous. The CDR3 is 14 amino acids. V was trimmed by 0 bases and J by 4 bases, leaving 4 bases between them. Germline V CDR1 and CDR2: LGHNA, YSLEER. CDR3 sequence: CASSQDRYNSPLHF. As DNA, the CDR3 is TGCGCCAGCAGCCAAGACAGGTATAATTCACCCCTCCACTTT.

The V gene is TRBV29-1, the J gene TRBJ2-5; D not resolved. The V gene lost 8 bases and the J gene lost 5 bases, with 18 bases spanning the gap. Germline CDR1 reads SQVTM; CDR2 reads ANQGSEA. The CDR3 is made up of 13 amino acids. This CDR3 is CSSSGGSVETQYF. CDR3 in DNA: TGCAGCTCCTCAGGTGGGTCGGTGGAGACCCAGTACTTC.

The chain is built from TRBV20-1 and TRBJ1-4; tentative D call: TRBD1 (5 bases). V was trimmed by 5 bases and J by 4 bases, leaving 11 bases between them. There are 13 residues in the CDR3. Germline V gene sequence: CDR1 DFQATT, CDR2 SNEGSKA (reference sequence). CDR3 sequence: CSAWTSGNEKLFF. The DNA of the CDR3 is TGCAGTGCTTGGACAAGCGGTAATGAAAAACTGTTTTTT.

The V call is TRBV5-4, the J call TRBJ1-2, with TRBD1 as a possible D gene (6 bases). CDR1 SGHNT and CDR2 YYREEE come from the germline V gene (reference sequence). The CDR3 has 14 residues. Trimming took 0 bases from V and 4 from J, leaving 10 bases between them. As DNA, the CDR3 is TGTGCCAGCAGCTTGGTGGGGGGCTTCTATGGCTACACCTTC. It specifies CASSLVGGFYGYTF.

CDR3 sequence (DNA): TGTGCCAGCACCCTTACCCAAACGGGGAATTCACCCCTCCACTTT. As protein: CASTLTQTGNSPLHF. V is TRBV7-2 and J is TRBJ1-6, with D unresolved. The germline V and J ends were trimmed by 7 bases and 7 bases, with 17 bases remaining between them. The CDR3 consists of 15 residues. Per germline, CDR1 SGHTA and CDR2 FQGNSA.

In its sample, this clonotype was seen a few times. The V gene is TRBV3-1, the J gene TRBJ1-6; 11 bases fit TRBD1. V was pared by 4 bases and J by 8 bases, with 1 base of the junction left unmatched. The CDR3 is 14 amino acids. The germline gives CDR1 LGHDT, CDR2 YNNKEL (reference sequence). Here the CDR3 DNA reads TGTGCCAGCAGCCCGGGACAGGGGGATTCACCCCTCCACTTT. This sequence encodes CASSPGQGDSPLHF.

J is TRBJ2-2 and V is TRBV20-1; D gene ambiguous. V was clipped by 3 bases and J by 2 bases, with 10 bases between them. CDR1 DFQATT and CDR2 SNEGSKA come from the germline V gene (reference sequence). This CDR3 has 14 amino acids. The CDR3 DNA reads TGCAGTGCTAGGGCAGTCCTCAACACCGGGGAGCTGTTTTTT. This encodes CSARAVLNTGELFF.

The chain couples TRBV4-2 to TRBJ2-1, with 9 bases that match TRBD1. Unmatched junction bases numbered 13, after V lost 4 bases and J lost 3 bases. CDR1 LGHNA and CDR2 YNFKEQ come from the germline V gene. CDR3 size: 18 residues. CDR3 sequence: CASSLLLIPGQGYNEQFF. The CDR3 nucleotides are TGTGCCAGCAGCCTCCTTCTGATCCCGGGACAGGGCTACAATGAGCAGTTCTTC.

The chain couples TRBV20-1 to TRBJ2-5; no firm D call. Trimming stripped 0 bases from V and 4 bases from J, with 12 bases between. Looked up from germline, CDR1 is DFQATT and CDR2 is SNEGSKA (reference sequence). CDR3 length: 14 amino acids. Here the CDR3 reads CSARDLQVRETQYF. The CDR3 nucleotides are TGCAGTGCTAGAGATCTCCAAGTTCGAGAGACCCAGTACTTC.

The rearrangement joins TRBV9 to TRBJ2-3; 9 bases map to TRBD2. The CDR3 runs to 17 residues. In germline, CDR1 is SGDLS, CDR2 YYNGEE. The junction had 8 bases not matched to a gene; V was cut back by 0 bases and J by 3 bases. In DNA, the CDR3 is TGTGCCAGCAGCGTAGATGGCGGGGGGGCCGGTACAGATACGCAGTATTTT. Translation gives CASSVDGGGAGTDTQYF.

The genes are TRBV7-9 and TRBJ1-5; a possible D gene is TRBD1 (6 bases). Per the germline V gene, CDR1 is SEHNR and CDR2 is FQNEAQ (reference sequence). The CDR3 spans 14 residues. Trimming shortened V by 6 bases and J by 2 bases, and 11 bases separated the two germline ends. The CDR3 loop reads CASSKQGGNQPQHF. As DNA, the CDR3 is TGTGCCAGCAGTAAACAGGGCGGCAATCAGCCCCAGCATTTT.

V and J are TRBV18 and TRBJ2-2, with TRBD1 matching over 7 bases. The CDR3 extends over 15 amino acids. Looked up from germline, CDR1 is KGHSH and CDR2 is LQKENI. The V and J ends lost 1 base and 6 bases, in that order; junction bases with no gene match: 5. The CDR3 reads CASSPQGASAGELFF. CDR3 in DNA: TGTGCCAGCTCACCACAGGGGGCGAGCGCCGGGGAGCTGTTTTTT.

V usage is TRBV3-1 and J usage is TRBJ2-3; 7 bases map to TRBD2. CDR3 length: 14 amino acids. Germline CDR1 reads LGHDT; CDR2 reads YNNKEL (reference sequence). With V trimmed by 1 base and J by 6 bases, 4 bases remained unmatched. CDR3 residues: CASSQVTGGDTQYF. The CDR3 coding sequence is TGTGCCAGCAGCCAAGTAACGGGGGGTGATACGCAGTATTTT.

The CDR3 coding sequence is TGCGCCAGCAGCCTGGCCCCAGGGGGAAATGAAAAACTGTTTTTT. It translates to CASSLAPGGNEKLFF. This chain connects TRBV5-1 to TRBJ1-4; 7 bases agree with TRBD1. CDR3 length equals 15 residues. The germline V gene encodes CDR1 SGHRS and CDR2 YFSETQ. V was clipped by 4 bases and J by 5 bases; unmatched bases: 8.

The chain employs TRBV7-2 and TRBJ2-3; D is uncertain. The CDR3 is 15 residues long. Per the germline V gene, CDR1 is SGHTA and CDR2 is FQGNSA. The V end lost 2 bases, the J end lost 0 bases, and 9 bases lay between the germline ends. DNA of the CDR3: TGTGCCAGCAGCTTACGTCGTCGGAGCACAGATACGCAGTATTTT. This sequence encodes CASSLRRRSTDTQYF.

Here the CDR3 reads CATSDLEFVWAFNQPQHF. Here the CDR3 DNA reads TGTGCCACCAGTGATTTAGAGTTTGTATGGGCCTTCAATCAGCCCCAGCATTTT. The chain joins TRBV24-1 to TRBJ1-5, with unresolved D. Trimming cost V 1 base and J 3 bases, with 18 bases left between them. The CDR3 contains 18 residues. CDR1 is KGHDR and CDR2 is SFDVKD in the germline V gene.

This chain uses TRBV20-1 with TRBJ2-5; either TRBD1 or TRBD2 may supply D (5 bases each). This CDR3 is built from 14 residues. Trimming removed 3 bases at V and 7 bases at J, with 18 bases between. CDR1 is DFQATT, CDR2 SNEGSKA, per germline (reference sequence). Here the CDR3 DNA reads TGCAGTGCTAGTCGGAGGTCAGGGTCAGGGACCCAGTACTTC. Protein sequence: CSASRRSGSGTQYF.